The T cell receptor (beta chain) described here comes from a study of OX40 agonist ivuxolimab in advanced cancers. Study-wide context: The dose of intravenous ivuxolimab that patients received every 2 weeks ranged from 0.01 to 10 mg/kg.

Comment on this clone: Its specificity is unknown.

The repertoire was sequenced with immunoSEQ multiplex PCR; TCRdb's copy has only in-frame clones and lacks some. The data hold about 100,000 clones, with 80% to 95% observed a single time. This CDR3 comprises 14 residues. CDR1 is SGHRS and CDR2 is YFSETQ in the germline V gene. V shed 7 bases, J shed 2 bases, and the junction held 5 bases outside the gene matches. Collection of blood occurred at baseline, at cycle 4 day 1, and at cycle 7 day 1. Overall study findings and caveats: Partial responders receiving 0.1-3.0 mg/kg showed among the lowest clonal expansion. Low normalized T-cell clonal expansion was additionally recorded for some nonresponders.

The chain carries TRBV5-1 and TRBJ2-2, with 7 nucleotides matching TRBD2. The receptor was derived from an adult with an advanced solid tumor such as melanoma, head and neck, liver or kidney cancer. The sequencing used CD4+ or CD8+ T cells sorted from blood, collected in a trial of the OX40 agonist ivuxolimab. CDR3 region: CASGRDGNTGELFF. The CDR3, as DNA: TGCGCCAGCGGGAGGGACGGTAACACCGGGGAGCTGTTTTTT.